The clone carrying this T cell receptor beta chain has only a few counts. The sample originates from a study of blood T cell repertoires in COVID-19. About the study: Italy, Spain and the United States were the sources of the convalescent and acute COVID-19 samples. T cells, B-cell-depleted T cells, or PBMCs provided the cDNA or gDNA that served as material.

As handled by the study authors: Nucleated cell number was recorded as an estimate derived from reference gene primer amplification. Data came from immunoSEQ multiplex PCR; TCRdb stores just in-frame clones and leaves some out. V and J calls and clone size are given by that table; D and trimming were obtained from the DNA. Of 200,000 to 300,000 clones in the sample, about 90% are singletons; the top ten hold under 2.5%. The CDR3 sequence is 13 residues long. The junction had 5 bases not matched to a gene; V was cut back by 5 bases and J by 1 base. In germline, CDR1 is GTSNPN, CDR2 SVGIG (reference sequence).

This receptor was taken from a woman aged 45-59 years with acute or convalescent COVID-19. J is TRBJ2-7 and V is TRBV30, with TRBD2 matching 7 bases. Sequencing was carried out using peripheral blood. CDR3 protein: CAWRTSPSYEQYF. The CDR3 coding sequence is TGTGCCTGGCGGACTAGTCCTTCCTACGAGCAGTACTTC.